This T cell receptor beta chain was observed in a study of shared clonotypes between healthy human individuals. CDR1 MDHEN and CDR2 SYDVKM come from the germline V gene. The CDR3 is made up of 12 amino acids. The ends were cut back, 3 bases at V and 8 bases at J, with 8 bases in the middle. All the donors were Caucasian adults who lived in Nashville, Tennessee. Profiled with immunoSEQ multiplex PCR; TCRdb holds only in-frame clones, not every one. The table includes roughly 2,500,000 clones, roughly 93% detected once. The receptor was isolated from a man aged 18 to 29 in good health. Some clones in this sample may be carry-over from other donors' samples. Sequenced sample: naive CD4+ T cells from PBMCs. Subset: CD45RA+ positively selected. The rearrangement links TRBV28 to TRBJ2-1; D gene unclear. The CDR3 sequence: CASSLTTDEQFF. The CDR3 nucleotides read TGTGCCAGCAGTTTGACGACCGATGAGCAGTTCTTC.